This entry lists 9 T cell receptor beta chains sequenced from one sample in a study of tumor-infiltrating lymphocytes in primary liver carcinoma. With 500 ng total RNA as template and a constant-region primer, TCR beta cDNA was made. Libraries covering TCR beta were generated through three nested multiplex PCR rounds (using a slightly modified ARM-PCR). A C-beta reverse primer and TRBV1-TRBV30 forward primers served in each of the first two PCR rounds, at 10 cycles apiece. TCRdb re-derived calls from the multiplex PCR reads in MiXCR, one entry per CDR3 protein. The sample comprises some 94,000 distinct CDR3 sequences, about 70% of which are singletons, and 9.5% rests with the top ten. Unsorted bulk tissue (roughly 17-34 mg) underwent RNA and DNA co-extraction. Sequencing was carried out using liver tumor tissue from sampling region 5. The subset denotes: tumor region T5, tumor centre. The receptors originated from a woman aged 60-70 years with primary liver carcinoma and hepatitis B virus infection.

Worth noting for this clonotype: A much larger clone differs from this one at a single base, so this may be a read error. The gene calls are TRBV29-1 and TRBJ2-1, with a possible D match to TRBD2 (6 bases). Germline CDR1 reads SQVTM; CDR2 reads ANQGSEA. This CDR3 is 14 amino acids long. The CDR3 loop reads CSVLGGSSYNEQSF. CDR3 nucleotides: TGCAGCGTTTTAGGAGGGAGCTCCTACAATGAGCAGTCCTTC.

This clonotype was observed at least ten times. V usage is TRBV29-1 and J usage is TRBJ2-2; TRBD1 matches 8 bases. J was trimmed by 5 bases and V by 6 bases; bases with no gene match: 8. CDR3 length: 14 residues. Germline CDR1 and CDR2: SQVTM and ANQGSEA. In DNA, the CDR3 is TGCAGCGTCCGAGACAGGGGTGGGACCGGGGAGCTGTTTTTT. It yields the protein CSVRDRGGTGELFF.

Comments on this clonotype: The junction departs from germline at one end; a sequencing error may be responsible. The chain links TRBV11-2 to TRBJ2-3; D may be TRBD2 (5 bases). The germline V gene has CDR1 SGHAT and CDR2 FQNNGV. This CDR3 spans 15 amino acids. CDR3 sequence: CASRPSATNTDTHYF. In DNA form, the CDR3 reads TGTGCCAGCAGGCCCTCTGCGACTAATACAGATACGCACTATTTT.

Concerning this clonotype itself: A much more abundant neighbour one base away suggests this may be a read error. The rearrangement uses TRBV28 and TRBJ1-5, with TRBD1 matching 7 bases. The V gene's germline CDR1 is MDHEN and CDR2 SYDVKM. The length of the CDR3 is 14 residues. The chain's CDR3 is CASSGDSSNQAQHF. In nucleotides, the CDR3 is TGTGCCAGCAGTGGGGACAGTAGCAATCAGGCCCAGCATTTT.

This clonotype was seen repeatedly, ten times or more. V gene TRBV28 combines with J gene TRBJ2-7; D gene ambiguous. Germline CDR1 is MDHEN and CDR2 is SYDVKM. This CDR3 has 12 residues. V lost 8 bases, J lost 5 bases, and 13 bases lay in between. This CDR3 reads CASCLLEDEQYF. DNA for the CDR3: TGTGCCAGCTGCCTCTTGGAAGACGAGCAGTACTTC.

This chain joins TRBV5-1 and TRBJ2-2; D gene ambiguous. The CDR3 length is 15 residues. V lost 1 base, J lost 2 bases, and 9 bases lay in between. Germline V CDR1 and CDR2: SGHRS, YFSETQ. The CDR3 loop reads CASSLKIGNTGELFF. The CDR3 DNA reads as TGCGCCAGCAGCTTGAAGATTGGCAACACCGGGGAGCTGTTTTTT.

The chain is built from TRBV7-6 and TRBJ2-7, with D possibly matching TRBD1 (6 bases). With 3 bases removed from V and 5 bases from J, the gap between germline ends came to 17 bases. Germline V CDR1 and CDR2: SGHVS, FNYEAQ. The length of the CDR3 is 15 residues. The CDR3 bases are TGTGCCAGCAGCTTCTTGGACAGTGGGCCGCACGAGCAGTACTTC. Amino acids: CASSFLDSGPHEQYF.

This clonotype was counted ten times or more. The chain joins TRBV28 to TRBJ2-2; 9 positions agree with TRBD2. This CDR3 has 16 amino acids. J gave up 0 bases and V 6 bases, and 5 bases lay outside the gene matches. CDR1 and CDR2 from the germline V gene are MDHEN and SYDVKM. The CDR3 loop is CASSPSGAPNTGELFF. In DNA, the CDR3 is TGTGCCAGCAGCCCTAGCGGGGCCCCGAACACCGGGGAGCTGTTTTTT. The full variable domain, completed using reference TRBV28 and TRBJ2-2, is DVKVTQSSRYLVKRTGEKVFLECVQDMDHENMFWYRQDPGLGLRLIYFSYDVKMKEKGDIPEGYSVSREKKERFSLILESASTNQTSMYLCASSPSGAPNTGELFFGEGSRLTVL.

Concerning this clonotype itself: A read error may produce the germline difference seen at one junction end. The genes are TRBV11-1 and TRBJ2-4; 13 bases agree with TRBD2. CDR1 is SGHAT, CDR2 FQDESV, per germline (reference sequence). The CDR3 is made up of 17 amino acids. The CDR3 sequence is CVSSFPGTSGTKNIRYF. CDR3 DNA: TGTGTCAGCAGCTTTCCCGGGACTAGCGGGACCAAAAACATTCGGTACTTC.